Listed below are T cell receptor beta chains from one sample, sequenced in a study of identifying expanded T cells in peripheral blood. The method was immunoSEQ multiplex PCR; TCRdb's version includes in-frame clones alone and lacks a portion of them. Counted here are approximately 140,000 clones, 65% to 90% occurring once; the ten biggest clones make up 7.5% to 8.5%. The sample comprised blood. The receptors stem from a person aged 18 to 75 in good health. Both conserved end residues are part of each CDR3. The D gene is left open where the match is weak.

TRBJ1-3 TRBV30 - CAWSVPGFVRNTIYF
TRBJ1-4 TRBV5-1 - CASSPAGRNEKLFF
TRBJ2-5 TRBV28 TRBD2 CASSLQRGGNGETQYF
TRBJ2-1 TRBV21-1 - CASSKGEGQTSSYNEQFF
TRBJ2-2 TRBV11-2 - CASSFRAGELFF
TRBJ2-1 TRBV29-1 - CSVEQGYNEQFF
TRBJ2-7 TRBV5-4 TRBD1 CASSRGTGSDEQYF
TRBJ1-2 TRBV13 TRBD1 CASSWAGTANYGYTF
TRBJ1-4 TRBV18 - CASSPPGGGSNEKLFF
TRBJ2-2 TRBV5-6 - CASSRLVGLAGELFF
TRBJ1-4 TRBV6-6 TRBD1 CASTTGGGNEKLFF
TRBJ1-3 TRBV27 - CASSFLSGNTIYF
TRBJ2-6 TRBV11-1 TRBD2 CASSPRGDSGANVLTF
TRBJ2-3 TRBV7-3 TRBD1 CASSSGTGEGTQYF
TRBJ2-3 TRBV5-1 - CASSLAGDTQYF
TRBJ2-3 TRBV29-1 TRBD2 CSPSAGDVADTQYF
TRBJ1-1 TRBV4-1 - CASSQDLGTTMNTEAFF
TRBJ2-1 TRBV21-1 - CASSSNGVLSPGSYNEQFF
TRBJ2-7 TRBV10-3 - CAIRTGDLDEQYF
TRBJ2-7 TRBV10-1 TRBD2 CASSELAGNSYEQYF
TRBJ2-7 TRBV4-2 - CASSQGGASSYEQYF
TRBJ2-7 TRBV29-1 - CSVVVTQGGEQYF
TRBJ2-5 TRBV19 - CASSIGTQETQYF
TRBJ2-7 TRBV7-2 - CASSPTGIFDEQYF
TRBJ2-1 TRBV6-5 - CASSYSGQDNEQFF
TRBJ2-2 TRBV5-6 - CASSLGNPPEELFF
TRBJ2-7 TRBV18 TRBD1 CASSPQTGGIYEQYF